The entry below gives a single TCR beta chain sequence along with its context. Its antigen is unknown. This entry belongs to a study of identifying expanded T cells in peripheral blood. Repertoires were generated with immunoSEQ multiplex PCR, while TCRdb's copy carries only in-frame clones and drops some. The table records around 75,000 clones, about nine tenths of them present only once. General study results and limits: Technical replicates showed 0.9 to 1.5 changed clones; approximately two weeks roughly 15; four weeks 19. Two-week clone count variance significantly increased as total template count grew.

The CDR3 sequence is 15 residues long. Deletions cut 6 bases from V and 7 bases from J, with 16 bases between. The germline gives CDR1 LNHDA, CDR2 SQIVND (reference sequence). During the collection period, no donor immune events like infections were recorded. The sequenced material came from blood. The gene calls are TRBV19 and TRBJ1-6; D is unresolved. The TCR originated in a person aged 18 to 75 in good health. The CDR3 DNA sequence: TGTGCCAGTAGAACAAAAACCCAAGCCAATTCACCCCTCCACTTT. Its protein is CASRTKTQANSPLHF.